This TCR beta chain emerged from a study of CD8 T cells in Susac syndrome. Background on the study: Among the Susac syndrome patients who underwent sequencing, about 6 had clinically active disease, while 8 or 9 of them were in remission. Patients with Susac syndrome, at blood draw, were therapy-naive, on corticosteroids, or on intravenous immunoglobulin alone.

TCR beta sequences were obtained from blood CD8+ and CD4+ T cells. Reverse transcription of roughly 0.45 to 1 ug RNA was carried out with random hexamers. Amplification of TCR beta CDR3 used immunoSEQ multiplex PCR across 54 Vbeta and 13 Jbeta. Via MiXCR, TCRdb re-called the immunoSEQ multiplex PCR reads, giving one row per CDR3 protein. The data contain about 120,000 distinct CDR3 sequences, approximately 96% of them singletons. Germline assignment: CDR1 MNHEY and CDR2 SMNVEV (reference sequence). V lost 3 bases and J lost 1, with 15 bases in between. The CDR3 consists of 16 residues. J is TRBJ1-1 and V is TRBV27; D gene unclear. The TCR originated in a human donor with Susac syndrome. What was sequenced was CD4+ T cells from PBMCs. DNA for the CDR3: TGTGCCAGCAGTTTTATGGGGAGTCGCGGGAACACTGAAGCTTTCTTT. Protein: CASSFMGSRGNTEAFF.